This T cell receptor beta chain originates from a study of T cells in Graves' hyperthyroidism and ophthalmopathy. Germline values: CDR1 SGHTA, CDR2 FQGNSA. Trimming took off 4 bases at V and 3 bases at J, with 9 bases between the two ends. The CDR3 runs to 13 residues. It was RNA transcripts that yielded the amplified TCR beta CDR3 regions. First-round RT-PCR with HTBI primers amplified the TCR CDR3 region. MiXCR, run by TCRdb on the multiplex PCR reads, gives a single entry per CDR3 protein. The sample records about 710,000 distinct CDR3 sequences, about 17% being singletons. This clonotype showed up many times.

The specimen was blood. The sequence was collected from a man in his late teens or twenties with Graves' hyperthyroidism. This sequence joins TRBV7-2 and TRBJ2-5; TRBD2 is a possible D gene (5 bases). CDR3 sequence: CASSSRVEETQYF. CDR3 DNA sequence: TGTGCCAGCAGCTCGCGGGTCGAAGAGACCCAGTACTTC.